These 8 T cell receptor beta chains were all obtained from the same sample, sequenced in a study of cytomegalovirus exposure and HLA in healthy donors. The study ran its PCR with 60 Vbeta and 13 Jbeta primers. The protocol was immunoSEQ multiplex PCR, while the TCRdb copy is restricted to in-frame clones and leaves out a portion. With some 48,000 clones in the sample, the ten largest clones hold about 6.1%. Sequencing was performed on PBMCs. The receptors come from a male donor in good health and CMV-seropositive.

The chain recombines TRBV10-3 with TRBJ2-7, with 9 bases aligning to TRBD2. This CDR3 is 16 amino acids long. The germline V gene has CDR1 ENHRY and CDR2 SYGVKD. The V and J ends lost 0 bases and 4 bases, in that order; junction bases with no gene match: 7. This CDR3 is CAISESGGAGGYEQYF. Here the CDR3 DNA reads TGTGCCATCAGTGAGTCTGGGGGAGCGGGGGGTTACGAGCAGTACTTC.

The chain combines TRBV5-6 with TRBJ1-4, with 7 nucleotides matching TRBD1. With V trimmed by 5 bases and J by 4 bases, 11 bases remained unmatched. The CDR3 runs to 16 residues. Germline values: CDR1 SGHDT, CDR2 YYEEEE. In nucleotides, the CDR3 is TGTGCCAGCAGTCGCGCAGGACAGGCCATTAATGAAAAACTGTTTTTT. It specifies CASSRAGQAINEKLFF.

The CDR3 nucleotides are TGTGCCAGCAGTTTAATAGAGAGCAATCAGCCCCAGCATTTT. Amino acid sequence: CASSLIESNQPQHF. This chain uses TRBV28 with TRBJ1-5; no firm D call. Germline values: CDR1 MDHEN, CDR2 SYDVKM. This CDR3 comprises 14 residues. With 2 bases removed from V and 1 base from J, the gap between germline ends came to 6 bases.

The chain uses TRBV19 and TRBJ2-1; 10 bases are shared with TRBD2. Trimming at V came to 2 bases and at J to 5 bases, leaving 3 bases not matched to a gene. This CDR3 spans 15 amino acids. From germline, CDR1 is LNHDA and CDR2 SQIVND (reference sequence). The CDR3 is CASSIIAGGHNEQFF. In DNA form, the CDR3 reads TGTGCCAGTAGTATAATAGCGGGGGGACACAATGAGCAGTTCTTC. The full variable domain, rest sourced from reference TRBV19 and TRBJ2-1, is DGGITQSPKYLFRKEGQNVTLSCEQNLNHDAMYWYRQDPGQGLRLIYYSQIVNDFQKGDIAEGYSVSREKKESFPLTVTSAQKNPTAFYLCASSIIAGGHNEQFFGPGTRLTVL.

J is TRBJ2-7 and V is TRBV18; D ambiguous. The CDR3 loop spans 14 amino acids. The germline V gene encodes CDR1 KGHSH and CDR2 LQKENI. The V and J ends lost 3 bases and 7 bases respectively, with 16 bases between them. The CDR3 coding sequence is TGTGCCAGCTCACCTCCCCCAATGGGCAGGGAGCAGTACTTC. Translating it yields CASSPPPMGREQYF.

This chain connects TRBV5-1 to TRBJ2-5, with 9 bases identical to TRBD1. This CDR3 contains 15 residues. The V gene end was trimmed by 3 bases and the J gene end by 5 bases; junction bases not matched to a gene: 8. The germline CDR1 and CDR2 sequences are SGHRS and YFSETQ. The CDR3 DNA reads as TGCGCCAGCAGCTCCGGGACAGGGTATGGGGAGACCCAGTACTTC. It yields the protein CASSSGTGYGETQYF.

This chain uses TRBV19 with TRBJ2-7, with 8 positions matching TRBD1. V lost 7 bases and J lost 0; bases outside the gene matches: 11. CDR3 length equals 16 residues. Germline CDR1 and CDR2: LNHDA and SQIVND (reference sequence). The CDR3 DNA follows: TGTGCCAGTAATAGAGGGACAGGCGCGAGCTCCTACGAGCAGTACTTC. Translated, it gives CASNRGTGASSYEQYF.

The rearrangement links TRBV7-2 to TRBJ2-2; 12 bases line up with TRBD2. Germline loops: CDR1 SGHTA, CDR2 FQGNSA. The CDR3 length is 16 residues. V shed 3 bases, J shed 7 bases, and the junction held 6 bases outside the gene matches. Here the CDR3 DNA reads TGTGCCAGCAGCTTGCCAACTAGCGGGGGGTACGGGGAGCTGTTTTTT. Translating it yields CASSLPTSGGYGELFF.